Reported below is one TCR beta chain. The antigen is unknown. The donors were healthy bone marrow donors. Donors likely had unrecorded immune exposures despite being nominally healthy when sampled. This entry belongs to a study of cytomegalovirus exposure and HLA in healthy donors. General study findings and limits: Later analysis suggested links between common viral pathogens and several top significant clusters.

This CDR3 is 16 amino acids long. The trim removed 0 bases at V and 2 bases at J, leaving 7 bases unmatched. The germline V gene encodes CDR1 MNHEY and CDR2 SVGAGI. The primer mix had 60 Vbeta and 13 Jbeta primers. Using immunoSEQ multiplex PCR, the repertoire was profiled, and TCRdb retains in-frame clones only, with some absent. The repertoire holds more than 85,000 clones, less than 85% seen once, with 7% to 10% in the top ten. The sequenced material came from PBMCs. The rearrangement links TRBV6-5 to TRBJ2-7; TRBD1 agrees at 7 bases. The clonotype comes from a man aged 35 to 55 in good health and CMV-seropositive. The CDR3 DNA reads TGTGCCAGCAGTTACTCTCCGGACAGGATACCCTACGAGCAGTACTTC. Translation gives CASSYSPDRIPYEQYF.